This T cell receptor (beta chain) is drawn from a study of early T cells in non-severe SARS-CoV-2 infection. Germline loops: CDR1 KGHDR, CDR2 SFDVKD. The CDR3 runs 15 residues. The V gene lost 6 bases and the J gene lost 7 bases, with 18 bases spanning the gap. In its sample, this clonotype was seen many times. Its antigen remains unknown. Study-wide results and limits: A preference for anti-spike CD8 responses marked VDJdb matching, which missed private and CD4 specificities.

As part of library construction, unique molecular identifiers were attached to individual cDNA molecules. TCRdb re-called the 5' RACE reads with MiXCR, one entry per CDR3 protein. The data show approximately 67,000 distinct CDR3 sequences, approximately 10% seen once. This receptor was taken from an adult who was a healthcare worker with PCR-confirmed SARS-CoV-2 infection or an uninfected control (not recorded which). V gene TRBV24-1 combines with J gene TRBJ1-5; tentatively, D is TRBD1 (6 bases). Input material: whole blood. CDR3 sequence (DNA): TGTGCCACCAGTCCCCTCGGGGGCGGACAGCAGCCCCAGCATTTT. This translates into CATSPLGGGQQPQHF.